This T cell receptor beta chain was observed in a study of T cell responses to AZD1222 COVID-19 vaccine. Repertoires were generated with immunoSEQ multiplex PCR, while TCRdb's copy carries only in-frame clones and drops some. Of about 150,000 clones listed, approximately 94% are singletons. Comment on this clone: Antigen unknown.

Study-wide findings and caveats: Compared with day 0, the breadth and depth of the Spike-specific TCR repertoire rose significantly after two doses of AZD1222.

Germline V CDR1 and CDR2: LGHNA, YNFKEQ. The CDR3 runs 12 residues. Trimming pared 5 bases from V and 3 bases from J, leaving 7 bases between. This receptor was obtained from an adult in good health. The chain combines TRBV4-2 with TRBJ1-1; D call uncertain. Sample: peripheral blood, taken on day 0 of AZD1222 vaccination. This CDR3 reads CASSASDTEAFF. CDR3 DNA: TGTGCCAGCAGCGCTTCAGACACTGAAGCTTTCTTT.